Detailed here is one TCR beta chain. What it binds is unknown. Amplification used 60 Vbeta primers and 13 Jbeta primers. Sequenced by immunoSEQ multiplex PCR; TCRdb stores in-frame clones only, minus some. The sample shows approximately 79,000 clones, about four fifths of them seen only once. The data are from a study of cytomegalovirus exposure and HLA in healthy donors. Overall study findings and caveats: Several V segments, TRBV6-2 and TRBV6-3 among them, could not be told apart and were dropped. For most TCR sequences rarity was the rule, although some public TCRs occurred in many donors.

V was trimmed by 1 base and J by 8 bases, leaving 16 bases between them. This CDR3 comprises 15 residues. From germline, CDR1 is SGHRS and CDR2 YFSETQ. The TCR originated in a man aged 40-49 years in good health and CMV-seronegative. The rearrangement joins TRBV5-1 to TRBJ2-1, with unresolved D. What was sequenced was PBMCs. DNA for the CDR3: TGCGCCAGCAGCTTGACGGGTCTCATGAGCGATGAGCAGTTCTTC. It translates to CASSLTGLMSDEQFF.